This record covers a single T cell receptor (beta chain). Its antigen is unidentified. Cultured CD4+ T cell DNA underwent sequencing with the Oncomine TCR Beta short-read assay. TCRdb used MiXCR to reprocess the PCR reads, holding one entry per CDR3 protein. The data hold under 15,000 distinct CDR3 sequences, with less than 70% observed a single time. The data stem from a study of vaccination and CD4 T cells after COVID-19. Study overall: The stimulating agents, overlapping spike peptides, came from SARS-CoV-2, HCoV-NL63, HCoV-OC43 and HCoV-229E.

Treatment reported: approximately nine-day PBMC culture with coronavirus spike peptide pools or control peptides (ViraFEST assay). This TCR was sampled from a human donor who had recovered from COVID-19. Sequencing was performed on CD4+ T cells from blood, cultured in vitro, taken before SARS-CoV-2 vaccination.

CDR3 sequence (DNA): TGTGCCAGCCTATTGACAGGGAGATTTCAGCCCCAGCATTTT. Amino acids: CASLLTGRFQPQHF. The rearrangement links TRBV6-1 to TRBJ1-5; 7 positions match TRBD1. Germline CDR1 MNHNS, CDR2 SASEGT. The CDR3 totals 14 residues. Trimming at V came to 8 bases and at J to 6 bases, leaving 10 bases not matched to a gene.